Following are 28 T cell receptor beta chains from one sample sequenced in a study of T cells after yellow fever vaccination. From the 5' RACE reads, TCRdb called clonotypes with MiXCR, one entry per CDR3 protein. The top ten clones hold roughly 18% of a sample with a few hundred thousand distinct CDR3 sequences, about 8.3% of them seen once. Sequenced material: PBMCs, taken 45 days after the first yellow fever vaccination. All receptors derive from a young man who received the YFV17D yellow fever vaccine.

This clonotype was seen only a few times. The chain combines TRBV11-2 with TRBJ2-7, with 7 bases aligning to TRBD2. V trimming: 0 bases; J trimming: 3 bases; junction bases outside the gene matches: 5. The CDR3 loop spans 15 amino acids. Germline CDR1 reads SGHAT; CDR2 reads FQNNGV. CDR3 nucleotides: TGTGCCAGCAGCTTAGAAAGCGGGGAACTCTACGAGCAGTACTTC. Translated: CASSLESGELYEQYF.

The chain couples TRBV13 to TRBJ2-3, with 8 nucleotides matching TRBD2. Trimming cost V 4 bases and J 4 bases; bases outside gene matches: 4. CDR3 size: 14 residues. CDR1 and CDR2 from the germline V gene are PRHDT and FYEKMQ (reference sequence). CDR3 sequence (DNA): TGTGCCAGCAGCTCACCGGGGGGGGCAGATACGCAGTATTTT. Translating it yields CASSSPGGADTQYF. Combining the CDR3 with reference TRBV13 and TRBJ2-3 gives the whole variable domain AAGVIQSPRHLIKEKRETATLKCYPIPRHDTVYWYQQGPGQDPQFLISFYEKMQSDKGSIPDRFSAQQFSDYHSELNMSSLELGDSALYFCASSSPGGADTQYFGPGTRLTVL.

This clonotype was recorded a few times. This chain connects TRBV18 to TRBJ2-3, with unresolved D. The CDR3 consists of 14 residues. The germline gives CDR1 KGHSH, CDR2 LQKENI. V was clipped by 1 base and J by 8 bases, with 13 bases between them. CDR3 amino acids: CASSPRVGHLTQYF. CDR3 coding DNA: TGTGCCAGCTCACCACGGGTAGGGCACCTTACGCAGTATTTT. Full variable domain (remainder filled in from reference TRBV18 and TRBJ2-3): NAGVMQNPRHLVRRRGQEARLRCSPMKGHSHVYWYRQLPEEGLKFMVYLQKENIIDESGMPKERFSAEFPKEGPSILRIQQVVRGDSAAYFCASSPRVGHLTQYFGPGTRLTVL.

This clonotype was seen a handful of times. The chain employs TRBV20-1 and TRBJ2-1; D not certain. This CDR3 region has 14 residues. Trimming stripped 7 bases from V and 6 bases from J, with 19 bases between. CDR1 DFQATT and CDR2 SNEGSKA come from the germline V gene (reference sequence). CDR3 residues: CSVDGRSWGNEQFF. The CDR3 DNA reads as TGCAGTGTCGACGGCCGCTCCTGGGGCAATGAGCAGTTCTTC.

This clonotype was detected ten times or more. The chain has TRBV7-9 and TRBJ2-1, with D perhaps matching TRBD1 or TRBD2 (7 bases each). The V and J ends lost 4 bases and 6 bases respectively, with 16 bases between them. The CDR3 covers 15 residues. Germline CDR1 SEHNR, CDR2 FQNEAQ (reference sequence). The CDR3 spells CASSSGGGSLNEQFF. The CDR3 region has the DNA TGTGCCAGCAGCTCAGGGGGGGGAAGCCTCAATGAGCAGTTCTTC.

This chain uses TRBV20-1 with TRBJ2-5, with D unresolved. The CDR3 covers 15 residues. Germline CDR1 DFQATT, CDR2 SNEGSKA (reference sequence). The CDR3 loop is CSAKGEMPHQETQYF. For the CDR3, the DNA is TGCAGCGCGAAGGGCGAGATGCCGCACCAAGAGACCCAGTACTTC.

Judged by abundance, this clonotype is medium-sized. The chain joins TRBV4-2 to TRBJ2-5; 7 nucleotides agree with TRBD2. The germline CDR1 and CDR2 sequences are LGHNA and YNFKEQ. V lost 1 base to trimming and J lost 2 bases; unmatched junction nucleotides: 1. This CDR3 is built from 14 residues. The CDR3 sequence is CASSQGLAQETQYF. For the CDR3, the DNA is TGTGCCAGCAGCCAAGGACTAGCTCAAGAGACCCAGTACTTC.

This clonotype was seen many times. The V and J genes are TRBV20-1 and TRBJ2-7; D possibly uses TRBD1 or TRBD2 (5 bases each). Germline V gene sequence: CDR1 DFQATT, CDR2 SNEGSKA (reference sequence). The CDR3 has 15 amino acids. V lost 6 bases, J lost 2 bases, and 20 bases lay in between. The CDR3 nucleotides read TGCAGTGCGCCCCTCTGGGAGACAGCAGCCTACGAGCAGTACTTC. This encodes CSAPLWETAAYEQYF.

This clonotype was observed a few times. The CDR3 nucleotides are TGCAGTGCGCCAAGTAACAGCAATTCACCCCTCCACTTT. Translation: CSAPSNSNSPLHF. This chain links TRBV20-1 with TRBJ1-6; D gene unclear. The germline gives CDR1 DFQATT, CDR2 SNEGSKA (reference sequence). CDR3 length: 13 amino acids. Trimming cost V 6 bases and J 7 bases, with 13 bases left between them.

There are a few counts of this clonotype. The chain recombines TRBV5-1 with TRBJ2-7; 7 nucleotides agree with TRBD1. The CDR3 contains 16 residues. Germline V gene data show CDR1 as SGHRS and CDR2 as YFSETQ. With V trimmed by 4 bases and J by 4 bases, 14 bases remained unmatched. CDR3 residues: CASSQGGQSFIYEQYF. In DNA, the CDR3 is TGCGCCAGCAGCCAAGGGGGACAGTCGTTTATTTACGAGCAGTACTTC.

This clonotype came up many times. The V call is TRBV7-9, the J call TRBJ2-5; 8 nucleotides agree with TRBD1. The germline V gene encodes CDR1 SEHNR and CDR2 FQNEAQ (reference sequence). CDR3 length equals 17 residues. Unmatched junction bases numbered 11, after V lost 5 bases and J lost 0 bases. The CDR3 loop reads CASSTWTTGEDQETQYF. The CDR3 bases are TGTGCCAGCAGCACTTGGACGACAGGGGAAGACCAAGAGACCCAGTACTTC.

This chain joins TRBV7-2 and TRBJ2-5, with D maybe TRBD1 (5 bases). Germline V gene lookup returns CDR1 SGHTA and CDR2 FQGNSA. V was cut by 2 bases and J by 7 bases, with 14 bases left in between. This CDR3 region has 14 residues. The DNA for the CDR3 is TGTGCCAGCAGCTTAAAGGGGTTCGAAGTGACCCAGTACTTC. It specifies CASSLKGFEVTQYF. Complete variable domain (other parts from reference TRBV7-2 and TRBJ2-5): GAGVSQSPSNKVTEKGKDVELRCDPISGHTALYWYRQSLGQGLEFLIYFQGNSAPDKSGLPSDRFSAERTGGSVSTLTIQRTQQEDSAVYLCASSLKGFEVTQYFGPGTRLLVL.

This chain uses TRBV10-3 with TRBJ1-5; possible D gene TRBD1, 5 bases. Germline V CDR1 and CDR2: ENHRY, SYGVKD. The CDR3 is 16 amino acids. The V and J ends lost 7 bases and 5 bases respectively, with 21 bases between them. The CDR3 DNA follows: TGTGCCATCACCGGGACTCTCTTTATCAGGGATCAGCCCCAGCATTTT. Amino acid sequence: CAITGTLFIRDQPQHF.

V usage is TRBV15 and J usage is TRBJ2-5; a weak D match, TRBD2 (6 bases). V lost 1 base and J 1 base, leaving 13 bases between the germline ends. The CDR3 length is 16 residues. CDR1 and CDR2 (germline): LNHNV, YYDKDF (reference sequence). Here the CDR3 DNA reads TGTGCCACCAGCAGAGTGTGGGGGGTGTCCCAAGAGACCCAGTACTTC. Translation: CATSRVWGVSQETQYF.

The chain links TRBV28 to TRBJ2-1; D uncertain. V gave up 6 bases and J gave up 5 bases, with 23 bases separating them. In germline, CDR1 is MDHEN, CDR2 SYDVKM. This CDR3 contains 17 residues. The CDR3 is CASRGPRRRALHNEQFF. CDR3 in DNA: TGTGCCAGCAGAGGCCCCCGTCGGCGAGCGCTTCACAATGAGCAGTTCTTC.

The gene calls are TRBV12-3 or TRBV12-4 and TRBJ2-5; 9 nucleotides match TRBD2. With V trimmed by 3 bases and J by 5 bases, 13 bases remained unmatched. There are 17 residues in the CDR3. CDR3 nucleotides: TGTGCCAGCAGTTTGGGCGGGGGGGCTCTAACATCGGAGACCCAGTACTTC. It specifies CASSLGGGALTSETQYF.

This clonotype was counted at least ten times. V and J are TRBV4-1 and TRBJ1-4; 12 bases are shared with TRBD1. From germline, CDR1 is MGHRA and CDR2 YSYEKL. The CDR3 length is 16 residues. Trimming removed 5 bases from V and 8 bases from J; junction bases left unmatched: 9. As DNA, the CDR3 is TGCGCCAGCAGCGGGACAGGGGGCGTCCGTAACGAAAAACTGTTTTTT. Amino acids: CASSGTGGVRNEKLFF.

V gene TRBV7-9 combines with J gene TRBJ1-5; no definite D call. The CDR3 runs to 14 residues. The germline CDR1 and CDR2 sequences are SEHNR and FQNEAQ (reference sequence). V lost 5 bases to trimming and J lost 3 bases, with 11 bases between them. The CDR3 spells CASSPDGTNQPQHF. The CDR3 DNA reads as TGTGCCAGCAGCCCCGACGGAACCAATCAGCCCCAGCATTTT.

This clonotype was counted at least ten times. The chain combines TRBV7-2 with TRBJ2-7; D is unresolved. In germline, CDR1 is SGHTA, CDR2 FQGNSA. CDR3 length: 14 amino acids. V lost 1 base, J lost 1 base, and 8 bases lay in between. The CDR3 is CASSLGSGSYEQYV. As DNA, the CDR3 is TGTGCCAGCAGCTTAGGCTCCGGTTCCTACGAGCAGTACGTC.

The chain links TRBV5-3 to TRBJ2-7, with 8 bases aligning to TRBD1. TRBV5-3 is placed among ORFs of uncertain function. V shed 4 bases and J 6 bases; nucleotides not matched to a gene: 6. CDR3 length equals 13 residues. This CDR3 reads CARSERTGLEQYV. The CDR3 nucleotides are TGTGCCAGAAGCGAGAGGACAGGGCTCGAGCAGTACGTC.

This clonotype was counted many times. V gene TRBV20-1 combines with J gene TRBJ2-5, with TRBD2 as a possible D gene (6 bases). CDR1 is DFQATT and CDR2 is SNEGSKA in the germline V gene (reference sequence). V shed 6 bases and J shed 5 bases, with 19 bases lying between them. The CDR3 spans 14 residues. The CDR3 sequence is CSATRLEGTETQYF. The CDR3 bases are TGCAGTGCCACACGACTAGAGGGGACGGAGACCCAGTACTTC.

The chain combines TRBV7-9 with TRBJ2-7, with D unresolved. Trimming took 4 bases from V and 3 from J, leaving 10 bases between them. Germline CDR1 SEHNR, CDR2 FQNEAQ (reference sequence). The CDR3 totals 13 residues. CDR3 amino acids: CASSSDRYYEQYV. CDR3 in DNA: TGTGCCAGCAGCTCGGACCGATACTACGAGCAGTACGTC.

This chain joins TRBV5-1 and TRBJ2-1; D is uncertain. Germline V CDR1 and CDR2: SGHRS, YFSETQ. There are 13 residues in the CDR3. V was trimmed by 5 bases and J by 2 bases, leaving 8 bases between them. CDR3 sequence (DNA): TGCGCCAGCAGGAACAGACCCTACAATGAGCAGTTCTTC. Translating gives CASRNRPYNEQFF.

This clonotype was recorded a few times. V and J are TRBV5-1 and TRBJ2-7; D is unresolved. This CDR3 spans 15 amino acids. V was shortened by 4 bases and J by 0 bases, with 14 bases between the two germline ends. Germline V gene lookup returns CDR1 SGHRS and CDR2 YFSETQ. In nucleotides, the CDR3 is TGCGCCAGCAGCCTCACATCAGCCTTCTCCTACGAGCAGTACTTC. This sequence encodes CASSLTSAFSYEQYF.

This chain uses TRBV4-1 with TRBJ2-1; possibly TRBD2 for D (6 bases). The germline V gene has CDR1 MGHRA and CDR2 YSYEKL. V lost 3 bases and J lost 10, with 25 bases in between. This CDR3 comprises 17 residues. The CDR3 spells CASSHVWVGGPGGEQFF. CDR3 coding DNA: TGCGCCAGCAGCCACGTTTGGGTGGGGGGTCCCGGCGGGGAGCAGTTCTTC.

This clonotype appeared many times. V usage is TRBV12-3 or TRBV12-4 and J usage is TRBJ2-2; 9 bases map to TRBD1. Trimming took 6 bases from V and 6 from J; bases not matched to a gene: 5. The CDR3 contains 14 residues. The CDR3 loop reads CASSRDRDAGELFF. CDR3 nucleotide sequence: TGTGCCAGCAGCCGGGACAGGGACGCCGGGGAGCTGTTTTTT.

This clonotype turned up a few times. The chain carries TRBV11-2 and TRBJ2-1, with D maybe TRBD2 (6 bases). This CDR3 comprises 14 residues. CDR1 is SGHAT and CDR2 is FQNNGV in the germline V gene. The V and J ends lost 1 base and 9 bases respectively, with 13 bases between them. CDR3: CASSLGWGEVEQFF. The DNA of the CDR3 is TGTGCCAGCAGCTTAGGGTGGGGGGAAGTTGAGCAGTTCTTC.

This clonotype was seen only a few times. The chain recombines TRBV6-1 with TRBJ2-1, with D possibly TRBD1 on 6 matching bases. Germline-derived CDR1 and CDR2 are MNHNS and SASEGT. Trimming removed 7 bases from V and 0 bases from J, with 13 bases in between. The CDR3 is made up of 15 amino acids. The CDR3 DNA is TGTGCCAGCACCCCGGACAGTAGCTCCTACAATGAGCAGTTCTTC. Protein: CASTPDSSSYNEQFF.